This passage covers 21 T cell receptor beta chains from one sample sequenced in a study of blood T cell repertoires in COVID-19. Assay: immunoSEQ multiplex PCR; the TCRdb copy retains only in-frame clones and omits some. The sample carries around 420,000 clones, 88% recorded once. The sample comprised PBMCs or T cells enriched from blood (not recorded which). These receptors all come from a woman aged 40 to 55 with acute COVID-19.

This chain links TRBV7-9 with TRBJ2-3; TRBD2 matches 10 bases. The germline gives CDR1 SEHNR, CDR2 FQNEAQ (reference sequence). This CDR3 is 16 amino acids long. The V gene end was trimmed by 2 bases and the J gene end by 4 bases; junction bases not matched to a gene: 6. Written as DNA, the CDR3 is TGTGCCAGCAGCTTATGGGGTCTAGCGGGGGCAGATACGCAGTATTTT. Its protein product is CASSLWGLAGADTQYF.

The chain links TRBV19 to TRBJ2-3; perhaps TRBD1 as D (6 bases). Trimming stripped 8 bases from V and 5 bases from J, with 23 bases between. This CDR3 has 16 amino acids. Germline lookup yields CDR1 LNHDA and CDR2 SQIVND (reference sequence). The CDR3: CASPRTDRTHRDTQYF. The CDR3 DNA is TGTGCCAGTCCCCGGACAGATAGGACACACAGAGATACGCAGTATTTT. Complete variable domain (other parts from reference TRBV19 and TRBJ2-3): DGGITQSPKYLFRKEGQNVTLSCEQNLNHDAMYWYRQDPGQGLRLIYYSQIVNDFQKGDIAEGYSVSREKKESFPLTVTSAQKNPTAFYLCASPRTDRTHRDTQYFGPGTRLTVL.

The DNA of the CDR3 is TGCAGTGCTACTAGCGCCGGGGAGCTGTTTTTT. This encodes CSATSAGELFF. The V and J genes are TRBV20-1 and TRBJ2-2; D may be TRBD2 (6 bases). This CDR3 has 11 amino acids. Germline CDR1 is DFQATT and CDR2 is SNEGSKA (reference sequence). V lost 4 bases and J lost 6, with 6 bases in between.

The rearrangement uses TRBV19 and TRBJ2-1, with D maybe TRBD2 (6 bases). CDR3 size: 12 residues. Deletions cut 8 bases from V and 4 bases from J, with 9 bases between. Germline V gene lookup returns CDR1 LNHDA and CDR2 SQIVND (reference sequence). CDR3 residues: CASFSGYNEQFF. The CDR3 DNA is TGTGCCAGTTTTAGCGGTTACAATGAGCAGTTCTTC.

The CDR3 loop is CASSNPATAKETQYF. CDR3 nucleotides: TGCGCCAGCAGCAACCCAGCCACAGCCAAAGAGACCCAGTACTTC. The chain employs TRBV4-1 and TRBJ2-5; D is unclear. There are 15 residues in the CDR3. Germline CDR1 is MGHRA and CDR2 is YSYEKL. The V and J ends lost 5 bases and 3 bases respectively, with 16 bases between them.

This chain links TRBV11-2 with TRBJ1-3; D uncertain. The ends were cut back, 5 bases at V and 7 bases at J, with 12 bases in the middle. Looked up from germline, CDR1 is SGHAT and CDR2 is FQNNGV. This CDR3 has 13 amino acids. The CDR3 sequence is CASSDIGPNTIYF. CDR3 coding DNA: TGTGCCAGCAGCGACATAGGTCCGAACACCATATATTTT. Full variable domain (rest looked up from reference TRBV11-2 and TRBJ1-3): EAGVAQSPRYKIIEKRQSVAFWCNPISGHATLYWYQQILGQGPKLLIQFQNNGVVDDSQLPKDRFSAERLKGVDSTLKIQPAKLEDSAVYLCASSDIGPNTIYFGEGSWLTVV.

The genes are TRBV11-2 and TRBJ1-2, with no clear D. This CDR3 is 13 amino acids long. Germline CDR1 SGHAT, CDR2 FQNNGV. V lost 2 bases and J lost 5, with 9 bases in between. The DNA of the CDR3 is TGTGCCAGCAGCTTACGTACAGTGTATGGCTACACCTTC. Translation gives CASSLRTVYGYTF.

The chain is built from TRBV28 and TRBJ1-4; maybe TRBD1 (6 bases). CDR1 is MDHEN, CDR2 SYDVKM, per germline. The CDR3 totals 13 residues. The ends were cut back, 8 bases at V and 8 bases at J, with 15 bases in the middle. For the CDR3, the DNA is TGTGCCAGCGCCGGGGGGCCACAAGAAAAACTGTTTTTT. Translated, it gives CASAGGPQEKLFF.

This chain links TRBV18 with TRBJ1-2, with a tentative D call TRBD1 (5 bases). This CDR3 has 13 residues. V lost 2 bases, J lost 4 bases, and 8 bases lay in between. Germline CDR1 reads KGHSH; CDR2 reads LQKENI. The CDR3 region is CASSPSQGYGYTF. The CDR3 bases are TGTGCCAGCTCACCAAGCCAGGGCTATGGCTACACCTTC.

On this clone: The sample carries other DNA sequences with the same CDR3. The chain joins TRBV30 to TRBJ2-7, with D unclear. The CDR3 is 13 amino acids. Germline V gene data show CDR1 as GTSNPN and CDR2 as SVGIG (reference sequence). Trimming took 0 bases from V and 3 from J, leaving 9 bases between them. The CDR3 here is CAWSVSIYYEQYF. The CDR3 nucleotides read TGTGCCTGGAGTGTATCCATCTACTACGAGCAGTACTTC.

This chain connects TRBV19 to TRBJ1-1, with 11 bases that match TRBD1. Germline assignment: CDR1 LNHDA and CDR2 SQIVND (reference sequence). With V trimmed by 5 bases and J by 4 bases, 9 bases remained unmatched. The CDR3 contains 16 residues. In DNA form, the CDR3 reads TGTGCCAGTAGTCCGCGGACAGGGGGCTGGTTCACTGAAGCTTTCTTT. Translated, it gives CASSPRTGGWFTEAFF.

The CDR3 DNA is TGTGCCAGCAGCTTAGGGGGGACAGGGGGTTTCTATGGCTACACCTTC. Protein: CASSLGGTGGFYGYTF. The rearrangement uses TRBV13 and TRBJ1-2; 11 positions agree with TRBD1. The trim removed 0 bases at V and 4 bases at J, leaving 4 bases unmatched. The CDR3 sequence is 16 residues long. The germline gives CDR1 PRHDT, CDR2 FYEKMQ (reference sequence).

The chain couples TRBV24-1 to TRBJ1-4; 9 bases are shared with TRBD1. CDR1 and CDR2 (germline): KGHDR, SFDVKD. J lost 6 bases, V lost 4 bases, and 8 bases had no gene match. This CDR3 contains 16 residues. Written as DNA, the CDR3 is TGTGCCACCAGTGACCATACAGGGGGCGCGTATGAAAAACTGTTTTTT. Encoded protein: CATSDHTGGAYEKLFF.

The rearrangement joins TRBV4-1 to TRBJ2-7, with D perhaps matching TRBD2 (6 bases). The CDR3 spans 16 residues. Germline V gene data show CDR1 as MGHRA and CDR2 as YSYEKL. V lost 3 bases and J lost 0, with 15 bases in between. In nucleotides, the CDR3 is TGCGCCAGCAGCCATGGCCGGGACTGGAGCTCCTACGAGCAGTACTTC. Its protein is CASSHGRDWSSYEQYF.

The chain uses TRBV9 and TRBJ2-3, with 8 bases identical to TRBD2. The CDR3 length is 16 residues. Unmatched junction bases numbered 12, after V lost 3 bases and J lost 6 bases. Germline V gene lookup returns CDR1 SGDLS and CDR2 YYNGEE. The DNA of the CDR3 is TGTGCCAGCAGCGCGCCTACCGGGACTAGTATGGATACGCAGTATTTT. This codes for CASSAPTGTSMDTQYF. Combining the CDR3 with reference TRBV9 and TRBJ2-3 gives the whole variable domain DSGVTQTPKHLITATGQRVTLRCSPRSGDLSVYWYQQSLDQGLQFLIQYYNGEERAKGNILERFSAQQFPDLHSELNLSSLELGDSALYFCASSAPTGTSMDTQYFGPGTRLTVL.

Written as DNA, the CDR3 is TGCAGCGTTGACCCCGGGACAGGGACCTCCTACGAGCAGTACTTC. Protein product: CSVDPGTGTSYEQYF. V usage is TRBV29-1 and J usage is TRBJ2-7; the match to TRBD1 covers 9 bases. V lost 3 bases to trimming and J lost 0 bases; unmatched junction nucleotides: 6. Germline loops: CDR1 SQVTM, CDR2 ANQGSEA. The CDR3 is made up of 15 amino acids.

About this clone: Other DNA sequences in the same sample also yield this CDR3. The chain uses TRBV29-1 and TRBJ2-3; the match to TRBD2 covers 7 bases. CDR3 length: 13 residues. V was clipped by 4 bases and J by 1 base; unmatched bases: 2. Germline V CDR1 and CDR2: SQVTM, ANQGSEA. The CDR3 sequence is CSVGGGGTDTQYF. For the CDR3, the DNA is TGCAGCGTTGGTGGGGGGGGCACAGATACGCAGTATTTT.

The rearrangement uses TRBV3-1 (or the pseudogene TRBV3-2) and TRBJ2-2; the D gene is possibly TRBD2 (5 bases). The CDR3 covers 15 residues. V was pared by 1 base and J by 4 bases, with 10 bases between. Germline loops: CDR1 LGHDT, CDR2 YNNKEL (reference sequence). DNA of the CDR3: TGTGCCAGCAGCCAAGCGGGGTCGGGCACCGGGGAGCTGTTTTTT. This encodes CASSQAGSGTGELFF.

The rearrangement links TRBV10-3 to TRBJ2-3, with 9 bases fitting TRBD2. The junction had 7 bases not matched to a gene; V was cut back by 7 bases and J by 2 bases. Germline CDR1 ENHRY, CDR2 SYGVKD. CDR3 length: 15 amino acids. CDR3 in amino acids: CAITRTSEPTDTQYF. The CDR3 coding sequence is TGTGCCATCACTCGGACTAGCGAGCCCACAGATACGCAGTATTTT.

The chain employs TRBV2 and TRBJ2-2; D remains ambiguous. The V end lost 6 bases, the J end lost 3 bases, and 14 bases lay between the germline ends. From germline, CDR1 is SNHLY and CDR2 FYNNEI. The CDR3 contains 15 residues. The CDR3 sequence: CASSRTSSDTGELFF. The CDR3, as DNA: TGTGCCAGCAGCCGTACCTCATCGGACACCGGGGAGCTGTTTTTT.

The chain couples TRBV7-2 to TRBJ1-6; no definite D call. V dropped 7 bases and J dropped 9 bases, with 13 bases sitting between them. Germline V gene sequence: CDR1 SGHTA, CDR2 FQGNSA. CDR3 length equals 13 residues. The CDR3 sequence: CASTTRRFSPLHF. CDR3 nucleotide sequence: TGTGCCAGCACTACGAGGAGGTTTTCACCCCTCCACTTT.